This T cell receptor beta chain comes out of a study of T cells in Graves' hyperthyroidism and ophthalmopathy (dated by TCRdb to the late 2010s). As for the study more broadly: Peripheral blood was collected at initial diagnosis, before any treatment. To identify TCR V-J signatures that set the groups apart, the researchers used a discovery cohort of 100 patients, made up of 40 to 45 with Graves' ophthalmopathy and approximately 57 with stable Graves' hyperthyroidism. Prospective prediction of ophthalmopathy was tested in an independent validation cohort of 18 hyperthyroidism patients and approximately 17 patients who later progressed to ophthalmopathy. For training and testing, the 100 or so patients in the discovery cohort were randomly divided in a 7:3 ratio. In over five Graves' hyperthyroidism patients, the study also compared T-cell repertoires from thyroid tissue with T-cell repertoires from blood. After blood sampling, hyperthyroidism patients were treated with methimazole at a starting dose of 30 mg daily, and ophthalmopathy patients were treated with high-dose intravenous methylprednisolone. The paper reports TCR Vbeta CDR3 sequencing of some 140 peripheral blood samples: 40 or so ophthalmopathy, about 75 hyperthyroidism and some 17 progressor patients. Paper-wide results and their limitations: A 13 V-J signature model separated ophthalmopathy from stable hyperthyroidism, with around 91% sensitivity and 81% to 82% specificity in cross-validation and 80%/75% in testing. In validation, progression to ophthalmopathy was predicted by the model with around 70% sensitivity and 72.22% specificity, a median of approximately 7.1 months before onset. Most expanded thyroid clonotypes (frequency above 0.001) were also detected in blood, suggesting blood repertoires may reflect thyroid immune responses. Sample size was not statistically predetermined, and investigators were not blinded to group allocation.

The hyperthyroidism patients were between 18 and 65 years old and newly diagnosed, with a disease duration of less than 2 months. Any patient with an uncontrolled infection, another autoimmune disease, pregnancy or lactation was excluded. Diagnoses relied on clinical symptoms, serum thyroxine and TRAb, thyroid ultrasound and orbital computed tomography. Blood from progressor patients was drawn when they were first diagnosed with hyperthyroidism, before any ophthalmopathy symptoms appeared. PBMCs were separated from over 9 ml of fresh peripheral blood using Ficoll-Paque density gradient centrifugation. Progressor patients were first diagnosed with Graves' hyperthyroidism and then developed ophthalmopathy during follow-up. Total RNA was extracted with Trizol reagent, and quality was checked on an Agilent 2100 Bioanalyzer. CDR1 SGHTS and CDR2 YDEGEE were looked up in the germline V gene. Trimming at the junction amounts to 2 bases on V and 5 bases on J, and the germline ends lie 13 bases apart. There are 15 amino acids in the CDR3, from cysteine to phenylalanine inclusive. Of the read, only the CDR3 DNA is kept; its 45 bases are in frame from base 1.

As to this clonotype: There is no known antigen for this receptor. No per-base quality is available; no much larger clone lies one base away.

Amplification of TCR beta CDR3 regions was carried out from RNA transcripts. A first-round RT-PCR of the TCR CDR3 used the HTBI primer set with the Qiagen OneStep RT-PCR kit. A second multiplex PCR round built the libraries, followed by size selection and purification. Libraries were sequenced paired-end with 100 bp reads on an Illumina HiSeq2000. In the original analysis: SOAPnuke was used to process the raw data, removing reads that contained adapters or uncalled bases, had a mean Phred below 15, or lacked an exact match to the constant primer or identifier. COPE v1.2.5 was used to merge high-quality paired reads, and clonotypes were defined as unique nucleotide sequences. MiTCR v1.1 was used to align clonotypes to the IMGT TRBV, TRBD and TRBJ reference segments. The analysis included only V-J combinations with a frequency above 0.0001, which together covered approximately 99% of the repertoires. The TCS score was defined as F50 (clonal expansion) divided by E x V (chaos), with BLOSUM62-based TCRdist calculated between CDR3 peptides within each V-J. Welch's t-statistics and random forest reduced just over 500 V-J features to 13, which were used in a naive Bayes classifier (R e1071). TCRdb cleaned the public reads at Q25 with fastp, built clones with MiXCR and kept in-frame beta chains. Rows matching on CDR3 protein sequence are summarized as one entry with the most common DNA and genes. These V and J calls derive from TCRdb rather than the authors' analysis. Within this sample are about 580,000 distinct CDR3 sequences, with approximately 15% of them counted one time only. Of the sample, roughly 5.5% falls within the top ten clones.

The receptor was isolated from a woman aged 25-40 years with Graves' hyperthyroidism that later progressed to Graves' ophthalmopathy. In this chain, TRBV5-8 is recombined with TRBJ2-2; no D gene can be assigned with confidence. Sample: blood. The CDR3 region: CASSFNLPQTGELFF. Here is the DNA: TGTGCCAGCAGCTTCAATCTCCCTCAGACCGGGGAGCTGTTTTTT. This CDR3, with the reference TRBV5-8 and TRBJ2-2 proteins standing in past its ends, gives the full variable domain EAGVTQSPTHLIKTRGQQATLRCSPISGHTSVYWYQQALGLGLQFLLWYDEGEERNRGNFPPRFSGRQFPNYSSELNVNALELEDSALYLCASSFNLPQTGELFFGEGSRLTVL.